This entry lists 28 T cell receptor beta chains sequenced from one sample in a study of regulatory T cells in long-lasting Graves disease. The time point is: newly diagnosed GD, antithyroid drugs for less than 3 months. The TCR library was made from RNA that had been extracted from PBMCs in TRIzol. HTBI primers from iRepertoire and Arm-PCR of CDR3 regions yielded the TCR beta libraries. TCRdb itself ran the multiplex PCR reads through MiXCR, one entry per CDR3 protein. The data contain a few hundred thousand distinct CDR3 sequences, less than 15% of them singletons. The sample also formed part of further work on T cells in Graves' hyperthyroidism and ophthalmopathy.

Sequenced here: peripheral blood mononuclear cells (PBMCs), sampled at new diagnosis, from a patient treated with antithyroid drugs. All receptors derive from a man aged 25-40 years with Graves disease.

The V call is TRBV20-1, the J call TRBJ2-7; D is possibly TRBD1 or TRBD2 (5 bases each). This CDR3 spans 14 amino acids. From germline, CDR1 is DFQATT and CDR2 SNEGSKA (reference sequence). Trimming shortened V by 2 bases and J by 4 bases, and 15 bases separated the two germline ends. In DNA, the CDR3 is TGCAGTGCTAGACAGGCCCGGGGCGCGTACGAGCAGTACTTC. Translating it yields CSARQARGAYEQYF.

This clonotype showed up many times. In DNA form, the CDR3 reads TGTGCCAGCAGTGAAGGGGGACTACGCGGGAGGTCCCCGGGGGAGCAGTACTTC. This encodes CASSEGGLRGRSPGEQYF. V usage is TRBV6-1 and J usage is TRBJ2-7; TRBD2 agrees at 8 bases. V trimming: 1 base; J trimming: 7 bases; junction bases outside the gene matches: 18. Germline CDR1 is MNHNS and CDR2 is SASEGT. The CDR3 consists of 18 residues.

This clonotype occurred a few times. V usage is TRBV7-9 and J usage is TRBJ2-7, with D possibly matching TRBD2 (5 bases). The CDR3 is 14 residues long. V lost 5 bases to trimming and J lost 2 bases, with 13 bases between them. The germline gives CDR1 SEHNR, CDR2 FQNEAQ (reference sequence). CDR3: CASSPAEVPYEQYF. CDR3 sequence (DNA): TGTGCCAGCAGCCCCGCGGAGGTCCCCTACGAGCAGTACTTC.

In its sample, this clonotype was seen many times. CDR3 sequence reads: CSAVGGDWETQYF. Written as DNA, the CDR3 is TGCAGTGCCGTGGGGGGGGATTGGGAGACCCAGTACTTC. This chain joins TRBV20-1 and TRBJ2-5; 7 bases are shared with TRBD2. V was pared by 6 bases and J by 5 bases, with 9 bases of the junction left unmatched. Germline CDR1 DFQATT, CDR2 SNEGSKA (reference sequence). There are 13 residues in the CDR3.

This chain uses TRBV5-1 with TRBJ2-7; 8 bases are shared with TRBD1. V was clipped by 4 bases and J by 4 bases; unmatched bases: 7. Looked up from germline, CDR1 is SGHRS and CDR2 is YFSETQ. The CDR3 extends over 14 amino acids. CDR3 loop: CASSPGDRIYEQYF. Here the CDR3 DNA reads TGCGCCAGCAGCCCCGGGGACAGGATTTACGAGCAGTACTTC.

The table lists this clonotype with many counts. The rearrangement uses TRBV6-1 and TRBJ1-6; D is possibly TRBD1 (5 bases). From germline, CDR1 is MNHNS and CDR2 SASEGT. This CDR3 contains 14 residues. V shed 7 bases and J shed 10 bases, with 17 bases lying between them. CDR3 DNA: TGTGCCAGCAATTTGTCTCGGCGGGACTCACCCCTCCACTTT. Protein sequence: CASNLSRRDSPLHF.

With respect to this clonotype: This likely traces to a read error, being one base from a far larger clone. CDR3 sequence reads: CASTPGDSETRYF. The CDR3 DNA is TGTGCCAGCACCCCAGGAGATTCGGAGACCCGGTACTTC. V is TRBV12-3 or TRBV12-4 and J is TRBJ2-5, with unresolved D. The CDR3 sequence is 13 residues long.

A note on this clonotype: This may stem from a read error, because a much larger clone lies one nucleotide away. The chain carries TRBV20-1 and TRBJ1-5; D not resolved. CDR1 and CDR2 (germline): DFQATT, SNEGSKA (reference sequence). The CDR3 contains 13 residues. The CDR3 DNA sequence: TGCAGTGCTGGAGATGAAAGCAATCAGCCCCAGCATTTT. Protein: CSAGDESNQPQHF.

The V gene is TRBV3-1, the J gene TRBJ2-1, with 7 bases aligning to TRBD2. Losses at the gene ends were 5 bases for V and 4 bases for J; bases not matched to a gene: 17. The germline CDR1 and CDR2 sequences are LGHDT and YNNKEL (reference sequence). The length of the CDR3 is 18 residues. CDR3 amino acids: CASSLLRGVRESYNEQFF. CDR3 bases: TGTGCCAGCAGCTTACTGAGGGGAGTGCGGGAGTCATACAATGAGCAGTTCTTC.

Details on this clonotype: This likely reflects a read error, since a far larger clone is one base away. The CDR3 DNA sequence: TGTGCCAGCCTTGAAGCTAAAAGCTCCCACGAGCAGTACTTC. Translation gives CASLEAKSSHEQYF. The rearrangement links TRBV6-2 or TRBV6-3 to TRBJ2-7; no clear D gene. CDR1 and CDR2 from the germline V gene are MNHEY and SVGEGT. The CDR3 totals 14 residues.

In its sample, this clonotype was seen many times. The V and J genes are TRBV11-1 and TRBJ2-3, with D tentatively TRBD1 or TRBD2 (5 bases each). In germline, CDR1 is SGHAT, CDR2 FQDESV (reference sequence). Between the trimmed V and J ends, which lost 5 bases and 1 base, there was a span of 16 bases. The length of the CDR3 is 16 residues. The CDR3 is CASSRKGRPGTDTQYF. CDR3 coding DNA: TGTGCCAGCAGCCGGAAGGGACGACCTGGCACAGATACGCAGTATTTT.

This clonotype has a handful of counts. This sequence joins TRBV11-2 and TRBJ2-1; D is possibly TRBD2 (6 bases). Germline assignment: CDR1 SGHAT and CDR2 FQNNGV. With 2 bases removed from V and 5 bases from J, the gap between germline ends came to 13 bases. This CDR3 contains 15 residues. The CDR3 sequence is CASSLSMVADNEQFF. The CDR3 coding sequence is TGTGCCAGCAGCTTAAGTATGGTAGCGGACAATGAGCAGTTCTTC.

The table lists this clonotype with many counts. CDR3 amino acids: CASSYRDAGGEQFF. CDR3 coding DNA: TGTGCCAGCAGTTACCGGGACGCAGGCGGTGAGCAGTTCTTC. V gene TRBV6-2 or TRBV6-3 combines with J gene TRBJ2-1; D tentatively reads TRBD1 or TRBD2 (5 bases each). V dropped 2 bases and J dropped 9 bases, with 14 bases sitting between them. Germline CDR1 is MNHEY and CDR2 is SVGEGT. The CDR3 consists of 14 residues.

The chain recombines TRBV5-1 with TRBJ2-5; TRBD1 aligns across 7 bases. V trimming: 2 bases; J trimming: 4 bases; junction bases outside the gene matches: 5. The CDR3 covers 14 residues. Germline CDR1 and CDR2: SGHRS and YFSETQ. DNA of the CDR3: TGCGCCAGCAGCTTAGAGGGGGCGGTAGAGACCCAGTACTTC. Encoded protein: CASSLEGAVETQYF.

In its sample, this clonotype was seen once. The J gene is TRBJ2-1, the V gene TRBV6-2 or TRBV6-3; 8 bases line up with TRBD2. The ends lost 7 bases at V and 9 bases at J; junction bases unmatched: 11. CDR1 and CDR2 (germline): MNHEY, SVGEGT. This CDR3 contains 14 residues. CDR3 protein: CASNNGGSGGEQFF. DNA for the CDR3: TGTGCCAGCAATAACGGAGGGAGCGGGGGTGAGCAGTTCTTC.

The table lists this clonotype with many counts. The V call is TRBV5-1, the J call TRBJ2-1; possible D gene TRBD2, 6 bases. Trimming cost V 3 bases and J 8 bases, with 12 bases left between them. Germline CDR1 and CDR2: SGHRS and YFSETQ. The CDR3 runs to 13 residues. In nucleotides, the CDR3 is TGCGCCAGCAGCTGGGGGGAGGTCCATGAGCAGTTCTTC. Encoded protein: CASSWGEVHEQFF. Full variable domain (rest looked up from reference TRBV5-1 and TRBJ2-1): KAGVTQTPRYLIKTRGQQVTLSCSPISGHRSVSWYQQTPGQGLQFLFEYFSETQRNKGNFPGRFSGRQFSNSRSEMNVSTLELGDSALYLCASSWGEVHEQFFGPGTRLTVL.

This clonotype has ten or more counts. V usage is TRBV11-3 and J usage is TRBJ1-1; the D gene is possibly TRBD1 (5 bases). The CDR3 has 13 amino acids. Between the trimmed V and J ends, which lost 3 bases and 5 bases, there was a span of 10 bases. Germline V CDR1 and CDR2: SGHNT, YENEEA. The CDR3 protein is CASSFQGETEAFF. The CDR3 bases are TGTGCCAGCAGCTTCCAAGGGGAGACTGAAGCTTTCTTT.

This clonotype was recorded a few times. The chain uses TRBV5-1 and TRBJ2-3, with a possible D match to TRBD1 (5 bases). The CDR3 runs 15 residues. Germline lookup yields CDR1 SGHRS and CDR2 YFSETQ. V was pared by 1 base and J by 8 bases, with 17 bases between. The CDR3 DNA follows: TGCGCCAGCAGCTTGTCAGGGATTGGTTCGGTTACGCAGTATTTT. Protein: CASSLSGIGSVTQYF.

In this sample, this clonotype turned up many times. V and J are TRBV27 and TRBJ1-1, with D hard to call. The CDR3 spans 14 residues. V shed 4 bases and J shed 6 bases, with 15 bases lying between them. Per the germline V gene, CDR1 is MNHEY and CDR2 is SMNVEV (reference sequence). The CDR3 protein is CASSSSLVGAEAFF. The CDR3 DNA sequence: TGTGCCAGCAGTTCCTCCCTGGTCGGTGCTGAAGCTTTCTTT.

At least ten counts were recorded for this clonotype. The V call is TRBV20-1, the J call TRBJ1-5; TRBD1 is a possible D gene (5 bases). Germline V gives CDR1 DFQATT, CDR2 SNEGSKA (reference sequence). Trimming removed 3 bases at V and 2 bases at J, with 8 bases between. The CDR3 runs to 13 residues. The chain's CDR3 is CSASLGGNQPQHF. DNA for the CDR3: TGCAGTGCTAGTCTAGGGGGCAATCAGCCCCAGCATTTT.

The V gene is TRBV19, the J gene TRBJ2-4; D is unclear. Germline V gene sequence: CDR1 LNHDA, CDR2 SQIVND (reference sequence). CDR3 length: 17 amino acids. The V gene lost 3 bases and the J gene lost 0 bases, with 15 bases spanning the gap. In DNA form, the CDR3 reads TGTGCCAGTAGTATGCCCCTTGTGCGATCAGCCAAAAACATTCAGTACTTC. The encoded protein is CASSMPLVRSAKNIQYF.

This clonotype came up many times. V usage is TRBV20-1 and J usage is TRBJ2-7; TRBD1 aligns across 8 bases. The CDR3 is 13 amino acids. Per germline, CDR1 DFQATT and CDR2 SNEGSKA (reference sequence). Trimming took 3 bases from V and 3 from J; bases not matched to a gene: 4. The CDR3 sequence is CSAREDRDYEQYF. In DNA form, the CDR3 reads TGCAGTGCTAGGGAGGACAGGGACTACGAGCAGTACTTC.

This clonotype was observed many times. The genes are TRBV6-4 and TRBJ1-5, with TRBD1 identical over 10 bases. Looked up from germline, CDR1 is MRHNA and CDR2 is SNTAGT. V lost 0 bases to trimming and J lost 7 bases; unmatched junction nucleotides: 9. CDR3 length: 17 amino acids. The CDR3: CASSDSKGTGDSQPQHF. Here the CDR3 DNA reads TGTGCCAGCAGTGACTCGAAGGGGACAGGGGACTCCCAGCCCCAGCATTTT.

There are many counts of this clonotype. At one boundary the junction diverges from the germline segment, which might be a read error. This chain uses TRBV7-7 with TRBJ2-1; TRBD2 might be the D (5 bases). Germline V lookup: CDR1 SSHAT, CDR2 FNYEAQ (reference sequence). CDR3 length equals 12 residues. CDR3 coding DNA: TGTGCTAGCAGCCCGGGGAGTGGTGAGCAGTTCTTC. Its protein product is CASSPGSGEQFF.

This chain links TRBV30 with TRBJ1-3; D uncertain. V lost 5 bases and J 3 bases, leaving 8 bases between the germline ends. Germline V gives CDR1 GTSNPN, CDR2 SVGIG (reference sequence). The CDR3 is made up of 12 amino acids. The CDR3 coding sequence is TGTGCCTGGGCCCTGGGTGGAAACACCATATATTTT. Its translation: CAWALGGNTIYF.

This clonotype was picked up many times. The CDR3 sequence: CASSLTGQDEQYF. In DNA, the CDR3 is TGTGCCAGCAGCTTAACGGGACAGGACGAGCAGTACTTC. The chain is built from TRBV11-2 and TRBJ2-7; 8 bases map to TRBD1. Germline CDR1 SGHAT, CDR2 FQNNGV. V dropped 2 bases and J dropped 5; count of bases not matched to a gene: 2. This CDR3 contains 13 residues.

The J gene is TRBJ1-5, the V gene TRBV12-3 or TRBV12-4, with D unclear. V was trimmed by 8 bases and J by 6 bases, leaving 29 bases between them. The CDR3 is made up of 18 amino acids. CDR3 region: CASGLWVTKEGRIQPQHF. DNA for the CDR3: TGTGCCAGCGGCCTGTGGGTGACAAAAGAGGGAAGGATTCAGCCCCAGCATTTT.

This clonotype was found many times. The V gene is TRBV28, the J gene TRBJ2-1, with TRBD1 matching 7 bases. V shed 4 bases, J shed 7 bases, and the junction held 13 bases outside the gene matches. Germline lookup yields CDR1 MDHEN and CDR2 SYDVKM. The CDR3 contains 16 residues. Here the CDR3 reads CASSSTGQPPRNEQFF. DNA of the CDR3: TGTGCCAGCAGTTCCACGGGACAGCCCCCCAGAAATGAGCAGTTCTTC.